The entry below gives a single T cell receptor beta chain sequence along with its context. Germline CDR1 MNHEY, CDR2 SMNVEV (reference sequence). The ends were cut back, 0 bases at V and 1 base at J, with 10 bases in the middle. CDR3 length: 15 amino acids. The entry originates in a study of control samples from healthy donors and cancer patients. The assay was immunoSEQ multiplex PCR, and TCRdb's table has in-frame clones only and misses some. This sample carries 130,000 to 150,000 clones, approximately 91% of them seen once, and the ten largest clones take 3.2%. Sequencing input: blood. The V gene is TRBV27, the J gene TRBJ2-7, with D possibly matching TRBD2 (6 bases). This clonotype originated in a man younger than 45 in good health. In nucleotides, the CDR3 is TGTGCCAGCAGTTTATCTCGTGGGAGGTCCTACGAGCAGTACTTC. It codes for CASSLSRGRSYEQYF.